Following are 23 T cell receptor beta chains from one sample sequenced in a study of blood T cell repertoires in COVID-19. Sequencing was performed with immunoSEQ multiplex PCR; in TCRdb, only in-frame clones are kept and a portion is missing. In the table there are roughly 390,000 clones, around 87% of which are singletons. The sample taken for sequencing was peripheral blood. These receptors all stem from a woman younger than 45 with COVID-19, enrolled during active disease.

V usage is TRBV28 and J usage is TRBJ2-7, with TRBD1 as a possible D gene (5 bases). Germline loops: CDR1 MDHEN, CDR2 SYDVKM. The CDR3 extends over 14 amino acids. The germline V and J ends were trimmed by 8 bases and 2 bases, with 16 bases remaining between them. The CDR3 loop is CASLGHVEPYEQYF. The CDR3 DNA reads TGTGCCAGCCTAGGACACGTCGAACCCTACGAGCAGTACTTC.

The chain's CDR3 is CASRKGTSGRLAKNIQYF. The CDR3 DNA follows: TGTGCCAGCAGGAAGGGGACTAGCGGGAGGCTAGCCAAAAACATTCAGTACTTC. V is TRBV28 and J is TRBJ2-4; the match to TRBD2 covers 15 bases. CDR3 size: 18 residues. The germline gives CDR1 MDHEN, CDR2 SYDVKM. V gave up 6 bases and J gave up 0 bases; unmatched junction bases: 6.

The chain combines TRBV4-1 with TRBJ2-1; 14 nucleotides line up with TRBD2. This CDR3 spans 17 amino acids. J was trimmed by 5 bases and V by 2 bases; bases with no gene match: 5. CDR1 and CDR2 from the germline V gene are MGHRA and YSYEKL. The chain's CDR3 is CASSQLGLAGEDNEQFF. As DNA, the CDR3 is TGCGCCAGCAGCCAATTGGGACTAGCGGGAGAAGACAATGAGCAGTTCTTC.

The V gene is TRBV5-5, the J gene TRBJ2-1; TRBD2 is a possible D gene (6 bases). CDR1 and CDR2 (germline): SGHKS, YYEKEE (reference sequence). The CDR3 extends over 16 amino acids. Trimming shortened V by 1 base and J by 8 bases, and 19 bases separated the two germline ends. In DNA, the CDR3 is TGTGCCAGCAGCTTGTCACTCGGGAGCAGGGTCTATGAGCAGTTCTTC. It specifies CASSLSLGSRVYEQFF. The full variable domain, completed using reference TRBV5-5 and TRBJ2-1, is DAGVTQSPTHLIKTRGQQVTLRCSPISGHKSVSWYQQVLGQGPQFIFQYYEKEERGRGNFPDRFSARQFPNYSSELNVNALLLGDSALYLCASSLSLGSRVYEQFFGPGTRLTVL.

The chain is built from TRBV2 and TRBJ1-6, with D possibly being TRBD1 (6 bases). Germline V gives CDR1 SNHLY, CDR2 FYNNEI. The CDR3 contains 16 residues. V was shortened by 5 bases and J by 7 bases, with 18 bases between the two germline ends. For the CDR3, the DNA is TGTGCCAGCAGTTTCGGGACACCCGGGCGCAATTCACCCCTCCACTTT. This gives the protein CASSFGTPGRNSPLHF.

The V gene is TRBV7-9, the J gene TRBJ1-4, with TRBD1 as a possible D gene (6 bases). V was cut by 7 bases and J by 8 bases, with 17 bases left in between. CDR1 and CDR2 (germline): SEHNR, FQNEAQ (reference sequence). The CDR3 sequence is 14 residues long. The CDR3 sequence: CASTNIRGGEKLFF. CDR3 in DNA: TGTGCCAGCACTAATATTCGAGGGGGAGAAAAACTGTTTTTT.

This CDR3 is CASSLAAGGSGTQYF. CDR3 sequence (DNA): TGCGCCAGCAGCTTGGCAGCGGGAGGGTCGGGTACGCAGTATTTT. The chain uses TRBV5-1 and TRBJ2-3; TRBD2 matches 10 bases. V shed 0 bases and J 8 bases; nucleotides not matched to a gene: 6. The CDR3 is 15 amino acids. In germline, CDR1 is SGHRS, CDR2 YFSETQ.

The V call is TRBV5-6, the J call TRBJ2-4, with D hard to call. This CDR3 spans 15 amino acids. V lost 2 bases, J lost 0 bases, and 9 bases lay in between. In germline, CDR1 is SGHDT, CDR2 YYEEEE. The CDR3 region is CASSFRALAKNIQYF. CDR3 DNA: TGTGCCAGCAGCTTCCGAGCGTTAGCCAAAAACATTCAGTACTTC.

A few counts support this clone. CDR3 in amino acids: CASSDTSGRLTGELFF. Here the CDR3 DNA reads TGCGCCAGCAGCGACACTAGCGGGAGACTCACCGGGGAGCTGTTTTTT. J is TRBJ2-2 and V is TRBV5-1; TRBD2 matches 11 bases. The CDR3 runs to 16 residues. CDR1 is SGHRS and CDR2 is YFSETQ in the germline V gene. V shed 4 bases and J 4 bases; nucleotides not matched to a gene: 6. Looking up the rest from reference TRBV5-1 and TRBJ2-2 gives the full variable domain: KAGVTQTPRYLIKTRGQQVTLSCSPISGHRSVSWYQQTPGQGLQFLFEYFSETQRNKGNFPGRFSGRQFSNSRSEMNVSTLELGDSALYLCASSDTSGRLTGELFFGEGSRLTVL.

The chain has TRBV11-2 and TRBJ2-5; 11 bases fit TRBD1. Looked up from germline, CDR1 is SGHAT and CDR2 is FQNNGV. The CDR3 contains 15 residues. Trimming cost V 6 bases and J 4 bases; bases outside gene matches: 7. CDR3 region: CASSSWTGGLETQYF. The CDR3 nucleotides read TGTGCCAGCAGTTCTTGGACAGGGGGCTTAGAGACCCAGTACTTC.

The chain couples TRBV5-1 to TRBJ2-1, with D tentatively TRBD1 (6 bases). This CDR3 has 12 residues. Germline V CDR1 and CDR2: SGHRS, YFSETQ. V was shortened by 2 bases and J by 8 bases, with 8 bases between the two germline ends. This CDR3 reads CASSLQGYEQFF. The CDR3 DNA reads as TGCGCCAGCAGCTTACAGGGTTATGAGCAGTTCTTC.

The J gene is TRBJ2-2, the V gene TRBV5-1; 14 bases are a match to TRBD2. The junction had 5 bases not matched to a gene; V was cut back by 6 bases and J by 7 bases. Germline CDR1 is SGHRS and CDR2 is YFSETQ. The CDR3 consists of 15 residues. In nucleotides, the CDR3 is TGCGCCAGCAAGGGACTAGCGGGAGTTAACGGGGAGCTGTTTTTT. This translates into CASKGLAGVNGELFF.

This clone was detected a few times. The chain has TRBV28 and TRBJ1-3; no clear D gene. Trimming took 4 bases from V and 0 from J, leaving 13 bases between them. The CDR3 extends over 16 amino acids. The germline CDR1 and CDR2 sequences are MDHEN and SYDVKM. CDR3 in DNA: TGTGCCAGCAGTTCCAGTCAGGCCTACTCTGGAAACACCATATATTTT. It specifies CASSSSQAYSGNTIYF.

The rearrangement links TRBV5-1 to TRBJ1-4; D not certain. V was pared by 2 bases and J by 0 bases, with 8 bases between. The CDR3 runs 15 residues. Germline V gene lookup returns CDR1 SGHRS and CDR2 YFSETQ. The CDR3 protein is CASSLYGATNEKLFF. CDR3 DNA: TGCGCCAGCAGCTTATACGGAGCAACTAATGAAAAACTGTTTTTT.

V and J are TRBV2 and TRBJ2-6; TRBD1 agrees at 8 bases. With 2 bases clipped from V and 6 bases from J, the junction kept 3 bases outside the gene matches. CDR3 length equals 15 residues. Germline V gene lookup returns CDR1 SNHLY and CDR2 FYNNEI. CDR3 nucleotides: TGTGCCAGCAGTGAACCGGACAGGGTGGCCAACGTCCTGACTTTC. Translated: CASSEPDRVANVLTF.

This clone was observed a single time. The chain carries TRBV18 and TRBJ2-2; the match to TRBD2 covers 8 bases. The CDR3 spans 16 residues. J lost 4 bases, V lost 1 base, and 5 bases had no gene match. The germline V gene encodes CDR1 KGHSH and CDR2 LQKENI. This CDR3 is CASSPRAGVSTGELFF. Here the CDR3 DNA reads TGTGCCAGCTCACCACGAGCGGGAGTTTCCACCGGGGAGCTGTTTTTT. Supplemented by reference TRBV18 and TRBJ2-2, the full variable domain reads NAGVMQNPRHLVRRRGQEARLRCSPMKGHSHVYWYRQLPEEGLKFMVYLQKENIIDESGMPKERFSAEFPKEGPSILRIQQVVRGDSAAYFCASSPRAGVSTGELFFGEGSRLTVL.

This clone was counted only a few times. The V and J genes are TRBV9 and TRBJ2-7, with 9 bases fitting TRBD2. V trimming: 4 bases; J trimming: 0 bases; junction bases outside the gene matches: 2. Per the germline V gene, CDR1 is SGDLS and CDR2 is YYNGEE. The CDR3 contains 14 residues. The CDR3 sequence: CASSRLADSYEQYF. CDR3 sequence (DNA): TGTGCCAGCAGCCGACTAGCGGACTCCTACGAGCAGTACTTC.

The chain joins TRBV7-2 to TRBJ2-3; 10 bases line up with TRBD1. Losses at the gene ends were 1 base for V and 4 bases for J; bases not matched to a gene: 5. The germline V gene has CDR1 SGHTA and CDR2 FQGNSA. This CDR3 is built from 16 residues. The CDR3 sequence is CASSLEGQGVADTQYF. The CDR3 nucleotides are TGTGCCAGCAGCTTAGAAGGACAGGGGGTGGCAGATACGCAGTATTTT.

The V and J genes are TRBV5-1 and TRBJ2-7, with 11 bases identical to TRBD2. Germline CDR1 reads SGHRS; CDR2 reads YFSETQ. This CDR3 spans 15 amino acids. With V trimmed by 3 bases and J by 2 bases, 4 bases remained unmatched. The CDR3 DNA follows: TGCGCCAGCAGCTCGCTGACTAGCGGGACCTACGAGCAGTACTTC. This encodes CASSSLTSGTYEQYF.

This clone was seen just once. DNA of the CDR3: TGCGCCAGCAGCCCTGCTGAGTCTGGAAACACCATATATTTT. Protein sequence: CASSPAESGNTIYF. V and J are TRBV5-1 and TRBJ1-3; D not resolved. CDR3 size: 14 residues. In germline, CDR1 is SGHRS, CDR2 YFSETQ. The ends were cut back, 4 bases at V and 1 base at J, with 9 bases in the middle.

The J gene is TRBJ1-4, the V gene TRBV7-2; 7 bases are shared with TRBD1. Unmatched junction bases numbered 4, after V lost 0 bases and J lost 3 bases. Germline V lookup: CDR1 SGHTA, CDR2 FQGNSA. The length of the CDR3 is 16 residues. The CDR3 loop reads CASSLALGTANEKLFF. CDR3 coding DNA: TGTGCCAGCAGCTTAGCGCTCGGGACAGCTAATGAAAAACTGTTTTTT.

This chain links TRBV7-3 with TRBJ2-7, with D tentatively TRBD1 (6 bases). The length of the CDR3 is 14 residues. The V gene lost 5 bases and the J gene lost 0 bases, with 11 bases spanning the gap. The germline gives CDR1 SGHTA, CDR2 FQGTGA. For the CDR3, the DNA is TGTGCCAGCAGCATTACAGGGAACTCCTACGAGCAGTACTTC. It encodes CASSITGNSYEQYF.

The gene calls are TRBV28 and TRBJ2-3; 11 bases map to TRBD2. The CDR3 totals 17 residues. In germline, CDR1 is MDHEN, CDR2 SYDVKM. V was pared by 4 bases and J by 7 bases, with 13 bases of the junction left unmatched. The CDR3 loop reads CASSSSLLAGVGNTQYF. DNA for the CDR3: TGTGCCAGCAGTTCCTCCCTACTAGCGGGAGTGGGGAATACGCAGTATTTT.